This TCR beta chain is drawn from a study of graft-versus-host responses after intestinal transplantation. Findings and limits, study-wide: With peak circulating GvH clone levels came an association with early post-transplant HvG declines. The study found high graft-versus-host to host-versus-graft clonal ratios in allografts of patients with graft-donor T cell macrochimerism. Present in recipient marrow, GvH clones included some that appeared first in ileum or blood.

Clones were sequenced by immunoSEQ multiplex PCR, and TCRdb holds only the in-frame ones, with some missing. The profile shows 85,000 to 100,000 clones, about 90% of them singletons. Germline values: CDR1 SGDLS, CDR2 YYNGEE. The CDR3 loop spans 15 amino acids. V shed 4 bases and J 0 bases; nucleotides not matched to a gene: 3. A remark on this clone: Its antigen is not identified.

The rearrangement uses TRBV9 and TRBJ2-1; 8 bases are a match to TRBD1. The sample consisted of unstimulated CD8+ T cells sorted from spleen or lymph node cells, taken before transplant. The clonotype was recovered from a human donor who was the organ donor for an intestinal transplant. CDR3 bases: TGTGCCAGCAGCACCACAGGGGGCTCCTACAATGAGCAGTTCTTC. Encoded protein: CASSTTGGSYNEQFF.